This passage covers 25 T cell receptor beta chains from one sample sequenced in a study of blood T cell repertoires in COVID-19. Sequencing was performed with immunoSEQ multiplex PCR; in TCRdb, only in-frame clones are kept and a portion is missing. This sample has fewer than 130,000 clones, with 70% to 90% found just once. The sequencing input was peripheral blood. These receptors came from a human donor in a cohort sampled during active COVID-19.

V and J are TRBV9 and TRBJ2-1, with 8 bases identical to TRBD2. V gave up 3 bases and J gave up 7 bases; unmatched junction bases: 9. This CDR3 contains 15 residues. Germline V lookup: CDR1 SGDLS, CDR2 YYNGEE. CDR3 bases: TGTGCCAGCAGCGCCTCCCCGCTAGCGGGTAATGAGCAGTTCTTC. Protein product: CASSASPLAGNEQFF.

The V call is TRBV10-3, the J call TRBJ2-5; 11 nucleotides agree with TRBD2. CDR3 size: 16 residues. The trim removed 2 bases at V and 5 bases at J, leaving 7 bases unmatched. Germline V gene data show CDR1 as ENHRY and CDR2 as SYGVKD. CDR3 DNA: TGTGCCATCAGTGAGCAGCTAGCGGGGGGAGTTGAGACCCAGTACTTC. Encoded protein: CAISEQLAGGVETQYF.

This clone was found once. The rearrangement joins TRBV5-5 to TRBJ2-2; the match to TRBD1 covers 7 bases. The CDR3 contains 15 residues. Per the germline V gene, CDR1 is SGHKS and CDR2 is YYEKEE (reference sequence). V shed 1 base and J 1 base; nucleotides not matched to a gene: 1. CDR3: CASSLNRGNTGELFF. In DNA form, the CDR3 reads TGTGCCAGCAGCTTGAACAGGGGGAACACCGGGGAGCTGTTTTTT.

V usage is TRBV5-6 and J usage is TRBJ1-1; the D is unclear. Per germline, CDR1 SGHDT and CDR2 YYEEEE. Trimming cost V 1 base and J 6 bases, with 13 bases left between them. The CDR3 sequence is 14 residues long. In DNA, the CDR3 is TGTGCCAGCAGCTTGTTTACCGAGGGCGCTGAAGCTTTCTTT. It is translated as CASSLFTEGAEAFF. The full variable domain, rest sourced from reference TRBV5-6 and TRBJ1-1, is DAGVTQSPTHLIKTRGQQVTLRCSPKSGHDTVSWYQQALGQGPQFIFQYYEEEERQRGNFPDRFSGHQFPNYSSELNVNALLLGDSALYLCASSLFTEGAEAFFGQGTRLTVV.

The chain uses TRBV11-2 and TRBJ2-1, with 8 bases that match TRBD1. CDR3 length: 16 amino acids. V dropped 5 bases and J dropped 7; count of bases not matched to a gene: 13. Germline CDR1 reads SGHAT; CDR2 reads FQNNGV. The DNA of the CDR3 is TGTGCCAGCAGCCACCCCCTGGACAGGGTTGGGAATGAGCAGTTCTTC. Its translation is CASSHPLDRVGNEQFF.

This chain joins TRBV5-1 and TRBJ1-1, with TRBD1 identical over 12 bases. This CDR3 has 19 amino acids. J gave up 1 base and V 4 bases, and 14 bases lay outside the gene matches. Germline assignment: CDR1 SGHRS and CDR2 YFSETQ. CDR3 loop: CASSPEAPGTGGWNTEAFF. Written as DNA, the CDR3 is TGCGCCAGCAGCCCCGAGGCCCCCGGGACAGGGGGCTGGAACACTGAAGCTTTCTTT.

The chain uses TRBV5-1 and TRBJ2-1; D may be TRBD1 (6 bases). Trimming removed 4 bases from V and 3 bases from J, with 8 bases in between. CDR1 and CDR2 (germline): SGHRS, YFSETQ. This CDR3 contains 13 residues. In DNA, the CDR3 is TGCGCCAGCAGCAGGGGGAGCTACAATGAGCAGTTCTTC. Translated: CASSRGSYNEQFF.

The genes are TRBV11-2 and TRBJ2-1; D gene uncertain. CDR1 and CDR2 from the germline V gene are SGHAT and FQNNGV. V lost 0 bases to trimming and J lost 9 bases, with 9 bases between them. The CDR3 is made up of 13 amino acids. The CDR3 sequence is CASSLDPSSEQFF. CDR3 coding DNA: TGTGCCAGCAGCTTAGATCCGAGTAGTGAGCAGTTCTTC.

The J gene is TRBJ1-4, the V gene TRBV7-9; perhaps TRBD1 as D (5 bases). This CDR3 contains 15 residues. Trimming stripped 3 bases from V and 3 bases from J, with 11 bases between. Germline V CDR1 and CDR2: SEHNR, FQNEAQ (reference sequence). Here the CDR3 reads CASSFEGRANEKLFF. The CDR3 DNA follows: TGTGCCAGCAGCTTTGAGGGGAGGGCTAATGAAAAACTGTTTTTT.

This clone was detected only once. The V and J genes are TRBV11-3 and TRBJ2-2; D not resolved. CDR3 length: 15 amino acids. V was trimmed by 1 base and J by 6 bases, leaving 12 bases between them. Germline loops: CDR1 SGHNT, CDR2 YENEEA. CDR3 DNA: TGTGCCAGCAGCTTAGGTGGAGTTGCCGCCGGGGAGCTGTTTTTT. It is translated as CASSLGGVAAGELFF.

This chain joins TRBV19 and TRBJ2-3, with a tentative D call TRBD2 (6 bases). V was clipped by 7 bases and J by 3 bases, with 20 bases between them. Per germline, CDR1 LNHDA and CDR2 SQIVND (reference sequence). CDR3 length equals 16 residues. CDR3 residues: CASNAGLWRITDTQYF. In DNA form, the CDR3 reads TGTGCCAGTAACGCGGGACTCTGGCGGATTACAGATACGCAGTATTTT.

The rearrangement links TRBV28 to TRBJ1-1; D possibly corresponds to TRBD1 (5 bases). The CDR3 contains 13 residues. The ends were cut back, 7 bases at V and 1 base at J, with 10 bases in the middle. CDR1 and CDR2 from the germline V gene are MDHEN and SYDVKM. CDR3 in DNA: TGTGCCAGCAACCTGGGGCAGAACACTGAAGCTTTCTTT. Translating it yields CASNLGQNTEAFF.

The chain couples TRBV27 to TRBJ2-3, with 8 bases matching TRBD2. Germline CDR1 is MNHEY and CDR2 is SMNVEV (reference sequence). The CDR3 has 16 amino acids. J lost 5 bases, V lost 5 bases, and 12 bases had no gene match. The CDR3 protein is CASSRGLRGGEDTQYF. The CDR3, as DNA: TGTGCCAGCAGTCGCGGCCTACGGGGGGGCGAAGATACGCAGTATTTT.

Only one count was recorded for this clone. V is TRBV18 and J is TRBJ1-1; possibly TRBD1 for D (5 bases). Germline V CDR1 and CDR2: KGHSH, LQKENI. The CDR3 is made up of 16 amino acids. The ends were cut back, 3 bases at V and 0 bases at J, with 14 bases in the middle. The CDR3 loop reads CASSPIRADMNTEAFF. The CDR3 region has the DNA TGTGCCAGCTCACCTATCAGGGCAGATATGAACACTGAAGCTTTCTTT.

The rearrangement links TRBV11-2 to TRBJ2-5; 14 bases agree with TRBD2. CDR1 and CDR2 (germline): SGHAT, FQNNGV. This CDR3 region has 16 residues. J lost 5 bases, V lost 5 bases, and 7 bases had no gene match. The CDR3 DNA reads TGTGCCAGCAGCCGGGGACTAGCGGGAGTGGGGGAGACCCAGTACTTC. It codes for CASSRGLAGVGETQYF.

V gene TRBV14 combines with J gene TRBJ1-1; tentatively, D is TRBD1 (5 bases). CDR1 is SGHDN, CDR2 FVKESK, per germline. Trimming took 4 bases from V and 2 from J, leaving 8 bases between them. The CDR3 loop spans 13 amino acids. The CDR3 region has the DNA TGTGCCAGCAGCCGGGGCCTAAACACTGAAGCTTTCTTT. Protein: CASSRGLNTEAFF.

CDR3 coding DNA: TGTGCCAGCAGACGAACCGGGACAGGAAGCACAGATACGCAGTATTTT. This codes for CASRRTGTGSTDTQYF. The chain combines TRBV7-9 with TRBJ2-3, with 8 bases aligning to TRBD1. The CDR3 has 16 amino acids. Trimming removed 6 bases from V and 0 bases from J; junction bases left unmatched: 8. CDR1 is SEHNR and CDR2 is FQNEAQ in the germline V gene (reference sequence). Based on the CDR3 plus reference TRBV7-9 and TRBJ2-3, the full variable domain is DTGVSQNPRHKITKRGQNVTFRCDPISEHNRLYWYRQTLGQGPEFLTYFQNEAQLEKSRLLSDRFSAERPKGSFSTLEIQRTEQGDSAMYLCASRRTGTGSTDTQYFGPGTRLTVL.

This chain joins TRBV5-1 and TRBJ2-5; D not certain. Germline CDR1 and CDR2: SGHRS and YFSETQ. V lost 3 bases, J lost 5 bases, and 14 bases lay in between. The CDR3 covers 14 residues. The chain's CDR3 is CASSSYSSLETQYF. As DNA, the CDR3 is TGCGCCAGCAGCTCGTATTCTAGTTTGGAGACCCAGTACTTC. Filled out from reference TRBV5-1 and TRBJ2-5, the complete variable domain reads KAGVTQTPRYLIKTRGQQVTLSCSPISGHRSVSWYQQTPGQGLQFLFEYFSETQRNKGNFPGRFSGRQFSNSRSEMNVSTLELGDSALYLCASSSYSSLETQYFGPGTRLLVL.

CDR3 in amino acids: CASRSDRLSYNEQFF. The CDR3 region has the DNA TGTGCCAGCAGGTCGGACAGGCTCTCCTACAATGAGCAGTTCTTC. V and J are TRBV7-9 and TRBJ2-1; 7 nucleotides line up with TRBD1. The V and J ends lost 6 bases and 0 bases, in that order; junction bases with no gene match: 5. The CDR3 is made up of 15 amino acids. CDR1 and CDR2 (germline): SEHNR, FQNEAQ (reference sequence). The complete variable domain, with remaining parts taken from reference TRBV7-9 and TRBJ2-1, reads DTGVSQNPRHKITKRGQNVTFRCDPISEHNRLYWYRQTLGQGPEFLTYFQNEAQLEKSRLLSDRFSAERPKGSFSTLEIQRTEQGDSAMYLCASRSDRLSYNEQFFGPGTRLTVL.

This chain uses TRBV7-3 with TRBJ1-3; D is unclear. CDR1 is SGHTA, CDR2 FQGTGA, per germline. V was trimmed by 2 bases and J by 0 bases, leaving 11 bases between them. The CDR3 has 16 residues. The CDR3 DNA is TGTGCCAGCAGCTTAGGGAGCGTCGCCTCTGGAAACACCATATATTTT. This sequence encodes CASSLGSVASGNTIYF.

The CDR3 sequence is CASSPSRLAGADTQYF. The CDR3, as DNA: TGTGCCAGCAGTCCCAGCCGACTAGCGGGAGCAGATACGCAGTATTTT. The chain combines TRBV25-1 with TRBJ2-3; TRBD2 agrees at 12 bases. The CDR3 loop spans 16 amino acids. Per germline, CDR1 MGHDK and CDR2 SYGVNS. V shed 5 bases and J 4 bases; nucleotides not matched to a gene: 7.

The chain combines TRBV28 with TRBJ1-6, with a possible D match to TRBD1 (6 bases). Germline CDR1 is MDHEN and CDR2 is SYDVKM. V was cut by 1 base and J by 8 bases, with 21 bases left in between. The length of the CDR3 is 18 residues. Here the CDR3 DNA reads TGTGCCAGCAGTTTATCCGGGGGGCTCGGTTCTATTGATTCACCCCTCCACTTT. Protein sequence: CASSLSGGLGSIDSPLHF.

V is TRBV5-1 and J is TRBJ2-3, with D hard to call. V shed 0 bases and J shed 3 bases, with 5 bases lying between them. Germline assignment: CDR1 SGHRS and CDR2 YFSETQ. The CDR3 sequence is 13 residues long. The CDR3 nucleotides read TGCGCCAGCAGCTTGGTGTATACAGATACGCAGTATTTT. Translating it yields CASSLVYTDTQYF.

Turning to this clone: One junction end disagrees with the germline gene, perhaps due to a read error. The chain has TRBV7-8 and TRBJ1-4, with D hard to call. CDR1 is SGHVS, CDR2 FQNEAQ, per germline. CDR3 length: 13 residues. In DNA, the CDR3 is TGTGCCAGCAGCTTCGAGTCAGGTGAAAAACCGTTTTTT. As protein: CASSFESGEKPFF.

This clone has only a few counts. The rearrangement links TRBV7-8 to TRBJ1-5; D might be TRBD1 (6 bases). This CDR3 has 15 residues. Germline CDR1 is SGHVS and CDR2 is FQNEAQ. V gave up 5 bases and J gave up 0 bases, with 11 bases separating them. The CDR3 region has the DNA TGTGCCAGCAGCGGCGGGGGGGCTAGCAATCAGCCCCAGCATTTT. Its translation is CASSGGGASNQPQHF.